This T cell receptor (beta chain) appears in the sequencing data of a study of T cell changes during pregnancy in multiple sclerosis. TCRdb keeps only in-frame clones here, not all; method: immunoSEQ multiplex PCR. The sample lists more than 35,000 clones; approximately 90% were seen once. The ends lost 3 bases at V and 4 bases at J; junction bases unmatched: 0. This CDR3 comprises 12 residues. The germline gives CDR1 GTSNPN, CDR2 SVGIG (reference sequence). This chain joins TRBV30 and TRBJ1-1, with 9 bases fitting TRBD1. The sequence was obtained from a female donor with multiple sclerosis, enrolled in a pregnancy study. Source: CD4+ T cells from peripheral blood mononuclear cells, taken before pregnancy. This CDR3 is CAWRTGGTEAFF. CDR3 nucleotides: TGTGCCTGGAGGACAGGGGGCACTGAAGCTTTCTTT.